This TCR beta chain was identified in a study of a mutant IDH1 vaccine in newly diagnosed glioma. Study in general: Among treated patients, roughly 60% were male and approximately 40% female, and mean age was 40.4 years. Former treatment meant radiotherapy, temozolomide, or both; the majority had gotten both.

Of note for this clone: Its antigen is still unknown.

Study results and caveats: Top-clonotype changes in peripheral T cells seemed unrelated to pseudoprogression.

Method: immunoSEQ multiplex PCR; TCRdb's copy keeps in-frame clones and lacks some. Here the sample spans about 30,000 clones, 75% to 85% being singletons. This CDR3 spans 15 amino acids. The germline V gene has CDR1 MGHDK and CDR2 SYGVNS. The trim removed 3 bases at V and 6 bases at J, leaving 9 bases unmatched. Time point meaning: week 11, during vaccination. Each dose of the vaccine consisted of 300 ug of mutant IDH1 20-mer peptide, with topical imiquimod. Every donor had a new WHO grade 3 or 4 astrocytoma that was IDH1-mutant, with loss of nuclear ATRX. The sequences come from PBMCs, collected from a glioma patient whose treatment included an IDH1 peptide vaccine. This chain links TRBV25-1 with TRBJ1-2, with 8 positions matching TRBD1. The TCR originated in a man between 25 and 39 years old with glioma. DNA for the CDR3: TGTGCCAGCAGTGACGTGGACAGGGAAATGGATGGCTACACCTTC. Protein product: CASSDVDREMDGYTF.